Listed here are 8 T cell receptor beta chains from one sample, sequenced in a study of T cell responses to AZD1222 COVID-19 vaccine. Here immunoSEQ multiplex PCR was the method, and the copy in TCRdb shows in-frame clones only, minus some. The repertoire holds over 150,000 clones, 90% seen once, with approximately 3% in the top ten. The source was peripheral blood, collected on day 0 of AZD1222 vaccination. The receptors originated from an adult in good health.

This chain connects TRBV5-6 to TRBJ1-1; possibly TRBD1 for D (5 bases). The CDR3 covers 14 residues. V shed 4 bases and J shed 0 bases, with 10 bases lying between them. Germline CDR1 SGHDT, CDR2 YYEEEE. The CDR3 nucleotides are TGTGCCAGCAGCGCCGCAGGGATGAACACTGAAGCTTTCTTT. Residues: CASSAAGMNTEAFF.

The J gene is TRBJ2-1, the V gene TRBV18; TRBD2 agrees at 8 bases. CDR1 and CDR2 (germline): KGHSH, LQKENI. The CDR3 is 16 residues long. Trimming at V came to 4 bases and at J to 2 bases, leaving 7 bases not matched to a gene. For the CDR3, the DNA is TGTGCCAGCTCACGGTCAACCGGGGGGGCCTACAATGAGCAGTTCTTC. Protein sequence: CASSRSTGGAYNEQFF.

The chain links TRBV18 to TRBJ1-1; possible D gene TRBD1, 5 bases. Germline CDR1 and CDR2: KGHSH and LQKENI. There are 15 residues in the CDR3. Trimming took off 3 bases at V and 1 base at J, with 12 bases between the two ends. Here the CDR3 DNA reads TGTGCCAGCTCACCTCCGGGACTGACGAACACTGAAGCTTTCTTT. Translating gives CASSPPGLTNTEAFF.

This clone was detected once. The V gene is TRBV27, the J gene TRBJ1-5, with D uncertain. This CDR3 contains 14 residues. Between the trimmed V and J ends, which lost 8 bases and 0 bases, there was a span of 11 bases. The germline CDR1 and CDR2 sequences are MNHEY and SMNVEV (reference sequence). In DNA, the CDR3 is TGTGCCAGCGGCCGAACCCTTAGCAATCAGCCCCAGCATTTT. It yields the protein CASGRTLSNQPQHF.

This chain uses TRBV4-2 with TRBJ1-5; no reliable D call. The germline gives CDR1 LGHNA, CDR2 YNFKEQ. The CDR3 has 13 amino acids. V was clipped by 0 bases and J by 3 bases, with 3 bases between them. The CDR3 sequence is CASSQEDNQPQHF. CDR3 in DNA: TGTGCCAGCAGCCAAGAGGACAATCAGCCCCAGCATTTT.

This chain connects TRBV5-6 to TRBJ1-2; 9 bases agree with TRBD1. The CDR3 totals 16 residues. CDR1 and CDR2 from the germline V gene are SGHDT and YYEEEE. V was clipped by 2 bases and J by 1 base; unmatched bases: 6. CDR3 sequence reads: CASSLDRGDLNYGYTF. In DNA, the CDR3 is TGTGCCAGCAGCTTAGACAGGGGGGACCTTAACTATGGCTACACCTTC.

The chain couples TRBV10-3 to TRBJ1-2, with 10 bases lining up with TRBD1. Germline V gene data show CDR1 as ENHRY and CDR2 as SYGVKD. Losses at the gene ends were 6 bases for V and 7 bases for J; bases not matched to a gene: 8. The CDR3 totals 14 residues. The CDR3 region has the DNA TGTGCCATCAGCCCCAGACAGGGGGCGGCTGGCTACACCTTC. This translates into CAISPRQGAAGYTF.

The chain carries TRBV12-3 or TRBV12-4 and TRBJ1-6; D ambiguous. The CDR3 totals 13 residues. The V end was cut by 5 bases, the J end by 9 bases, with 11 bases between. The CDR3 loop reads CASSTARRSPLHF. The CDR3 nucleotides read TGTGCCAGCAGTACCGCGAGGCGTTCACCCCTCCACTTT.